Below are 19 T cell receptor beta chains sequenced from a single sample in a study of cytomegalovirus exposure and HLA in healthy donors. The assay was immunoSEQ multiplex PCR, and TCRdb's table has in-frame clones only and misses some. Of roughly 120,000 clones in the sample, almost 90% are singletons; the top ten hold around 2.1%. The sequencing input was PBMCs. These receptors came from a woman between 18 and 30 years old in good health and CMV-seronegative.

V is TRBV7-9 and J is TRBJ2-3; 8 bases match TRBD2. The ends lost 4 bases at V and 2 bases at J; junction bases unmatched: 5. The CDR3 is 15 amino acids. Germline loops: CDR1 SEHNR, CDR2 FQNEAQ (reference sequence). The DNA of the CDR3 is TGTGCCAGCAGCTCCACGGGGGGGAACACAGATACGCAGTATTTT. Residues: CASSSTGGNTDTQYF.

The CDR3 DNA is TGTGCCTGGACGGGGAGTTCTAACTATGGCTACACCTTC. Its protein product is CAWTGSSNYGYTF. The gene calls are TRBV30 and TRBJ1-2; D not certain. The germline CDR1 and CDR2 sequences are GTSNPN and SVGIG (reference sequence). V was trimmed by 4 bases and J by 0 bases, leaving 9 bases between them. There are 13 residues in the CDR3.

This rearrangement joins TRBV5-6 to TRBJ2-2; 10 positions match TRBD1. After removal of 5 bases from V and 6 bases from J, the junction contained 10 bases not matched to a gene. The CDR3 is 16 amino acids. Germline V gives CDR1 SGHDT, CDR2 YYEEEE. CDR3 residues: CASSPGTGVGAGELFF. CDR3 DNA: TGTGCCAGCAGTCCCGGGACAGGGGTGGGTGCCGGGGAGCTGTTTTTT.

This chain connects TRBV18 to TRBJ2-7; 7 nucleotides align to TRBD1. This CDR3 has 15 residues. Trimming removed 4 bases from V and 3 bases from J; junction bases left unmatched: 9. Germline V gene data show CDR1 as KGHSH and CDR2 as LQKENI. CDR3 sequence: CASSRTGDQHYEQYF. As DNA, the CDR3 is TGTGCCAGCTCACGTACAGGGGACCAACACTACGAGCAGTACTTC.

The chain employs TRBV2 and TRBJ2-3; the match to TRBD2 covers 14 bases. This CDR3 is built from 16 residues. V shed 7 bases, J shed 4 bases, and the junction held 7 bases outside the gene matches. CDR1 SNHLY and CDR2 FYNNEI come from the germline V gene. The CDR3 reads CASTRLAGGQSDTQYF. In DNA, the CDR3 is TGTGCCAGCACTAGACTAGCGGGAGGGCAATCAGATACGCAGTATTTT.

This clone appeared a few times. The chain combines TRBV6-1 with TRBJ2-7, with 9 bases fitting TRBD1. Germline V gene sequence: CDR1 MNHNS, CDR2 SASEGT. CDR3 length: 13 amino acids. V shed 6 bases, J shed 4 bases, and the junction held 4 bases outside the gene matches. The CDR3 sequence: CASRMDRGYEQYF. The CDR3 region has the DNA TGTGCCAGCAGGATGGACAGGGGATACGAGCAGTACTTC.

The chain has TRBV7-9 and TRBJ2-1, with 7 positions matching TRBD2. CDR3 size: 17 residues. V gave up 1 base and J gave up 7 bases; unmatched junction bases: 13. Germline lookup yields CDR1 SEHNR and CDR2 FQNEAQ (reference sequence). The CDR3 sequence is CASSLEVGTTGRNEQFF. Written as DNA, the CDR3 is TGTGCCAGCAGCTTAGAGGTCGGGACTACGGGAAGAAATGAGCAGTTCTTC.

The table lists this clone with a count of one. The V gene is TRBV18, the J gene TRBJ1-5; 9 positions agree with TRBD1. Per germline, CDR1 KGHSH and CDR2 LQKENI. The CDR3 loop spans 16 amino acids. J gave up 8 bases and V 2 bases, and 10 bases lay outside the gene matches. The CDR3 spells CASSPTRTQGAEPQHF. The DNA of the CDR3 is TGTGCCAGCTCACCAACCCGCACACAGGGGGCGGAGCCCCAGCATTTT.

This clone was seen only a few times. The V gene is TRBV5-4, the J gene TRBJ1-6, with 7 bases fitting TRBD1. This CDR3 has 15 residues. J lost 8 bases, V lost 4 bases, and 9 bases had no gene match. Germline values: CDR1 SGHNT, CDR2 YYREEE (reference sequence). The CDR3 DNA sequence: TGTGCCAGCAGCGTAATACAGGGGCCAGATTCACCCCTCCACTTT. Its translation: CASSVIQGPDSPLHF.

A remark on this clone: The same CDR3 arises from other DNA sequences in this sample as well. The V call is TRBV19, the J call TRBJ2-7; TRBD1 matches 7 bases. Germline V lookup: CDR1 LNHDA, CDR2 SQIVND (reference sequence). The ends lost 1 base at V and 2 bases at J; junction bases unmatched: 5. This CDR3 is built from 15 residues. CDR3 in DNA: TGTGCCAGTAGTATAGGGCCAGGGACAGCCTACGAGCAGTACTTC. Its translation: CASSIGPGTAYEQYF. Supplemented by reference TRBV19 and TRBJ2-7, the full variable domain reads DGGITQSPKYLFRKEGQNVTLSCEQNLNHDAMYWYRQDPGQGLRLIYYSQIVNDFQKGDIAEGYSVSREKKESFPLTVTSAQKNPTAFYLCASSIGPGTAYEQYFGPGTRLTVT.

This chain uses TRBV28 with TRBJ1-6, with 7 bases that match TRBD1. Germline CDR1 reads MDHEN; CDR2 reads SYDVKM. With 5 bases clipped from V and 5 bases from J, the junction kept 15 bases outside the gene matches. This CDR3 region has 18 residues. CDR3 sequence: CASSPVDRAKRDNSPLHF. In nucleotides, the CDR3 is TGTGCCAGCAGTCCAGTCGACAGGGCCAAGCGCGATAATTCACCCCTCCACTTT.

The V gene is TRBV6-1, the J gene TRBJ2-1; 9 nucleotides align to TRBD2. Germline trimming cut 6 bases from V and 2 bases from J; bases unmatched to any gene: 5. Germline V gene sequence: CDR1 MNHNS, CDR2 SASEGT. The CDR3 is 15 residues long. DNA for the CDR3: TGTGCCAGCAGGATAGCGGGGGCGGCCTACAATGAGCAGTTCTTC. Amino acid sequence: CASRIAGAAYNEQFF.

The chain links TRBV6-5 to TRBJ2-7, with D possibly being TRBD1 (7 bases). Trimming pared 5 bases from V and 2 bases from J, leaving 16 bases between. Germline assignment: CDR1 MNHEY and CDR2 SVGAGI. The CDR3 spans 15 residues. The CDR3 sequence is CASSTSGGGAYEQYF. The CDR3 bases are TGTGCCAGCAGTACCAGCGGAGGGGGCGCCTACGAGCAGTACTTC.

The chain recombines TRBV28 with TRBJ2-1; 8 bases align to TRBD2. Germline V gene lookup returns CDR1 MDHEN and CDR2 SYDVKM. The CDR3 loop spans 16 amino acids. With 3 bases clipped from V and 4 bases from J, the junction kept 8 bases outside the gene matches. CDR3 nucleotides: TGTGCCAGCAGTTTGGCAGTGCCTAGCGGGTACAATGAGCAGTTCTTC. Translating it yields CASSLAVPSGYNEQFF.

V is TRBV28 and J is TRBJ1-2; 8 bases are shared with TRBD1. Trimming at V came to 5 bases and at J to 7 bases, leaving 12 bases not matched to a gene. Germline CDR1 is MDHEN and CDR2 is SYDVKM. The CDR3 loop spans 15 amino acids. The CDR3: CASSIPGGEFSGYTF. The CDR3 nucleotides are TGTGCCAGCAGTATACCAGGGGGCGAATTTTCTGGCTACACCTTC.

Only one count was recorded for this clone. V is TRBV11-2 and J is TRBJ1-1; the match to TRBD1 covers 8 bases. The CDR3 spans 14 residues. Germline assignment: CDR1 SGHAT and CDR2 FQNNGV. Trimming removed 4 bases from V and 1 base from J; junction bases left unmatched: 2. CDR3 nucleotide sequence: TGTGCCAGCAGCTGGGACAGGAGGAACACTGAAGCTTTCTTT. It yields the protein CASSWDRRNTEAFF. Full variable domain (rest looked up from reference TRBV11-2 and TRBJ1-1): EAGVAQSPRYKIIEKRQSVAFWCNPISGHATLYWYQQILGQGPKLLIQFQNNGVVDDSQLPKDRFSAERLKGVDSTLKIQPAKLEDSAVYLCASSWDRRNTEAFFGQGTRLTVV.

The chain carries TRBV19 and TRBJ2-7; maybe TRBD1 (5 bases). V gave up 5 bases and J gave up 0 bases, with 14 bases separating them. The germline gives CDR1 LNHDA, CDR2 SQIVND (reference sequence). The CDR3 is 15 residues long. The CDR3 is CASSFSGSSSYEQYF. CDR3 nucleotide sequence: TGTGCCAGTAGTTTCTCAGGGTCAAGCTCCTACGAGCAGTACTTC.

CDR3 loop: CASSLGPGGNNEQFF. The CDR3 DNA sequence: TGTGCCAGCAGCTTAGGGCCAGGGGGCAACAATGAGCAGTTCTTC. The rearrangement joins TRBV5-4 to TRBJ2-1; 8 positions agree with TRBD1. The CDR3 consists of 15 residues. J gave up 5 bases and V 2 bases, and 6 bases lay outside the gene matches. Germline V CDR1 and CDR2: SGHNT, YYREEE (reference sequence).

The V gene is TRBV15, the J gene TRBJ1-1, with D tentatively TRBD1 (5 bases). The ends were cut back, 0 bases at V and 4 bases at J, with 15 bases in the middle. Germline V lookup: CDR1 LNHNV, CDR2 YYDKDF (reference sequence). The CDR3 extends over 16 amino acids. CDR3 DNA sequence: TGTGCCACCAGCAGAGATCACTCGTCCAGGGCCACTGAAGCTTTCTTT. This translates into CATSRDHSSRATEAFF.